This TCR beta chain was documented in a study of beta chain features in type 1 diabetes. About the research overall: Analysis included 107,917,701 sorted cells drawn from all samples. Overall study results and limits: Among patients, naive, central memory and Treg TCRB repertoires appeared more similar than among healthy donors. It was not settled here whether HLA type affects TCRB rearrangement. Among patients with Type 1 diabetes, TCRB CDR3s were moderately but significantly shorter in every one of the four CD4+ subsets.

Via the markers CD45RO/CCR7/CD25/CD127/CD95/CD27, stem cell-like memory, regulatory, central memory and naive CD4+ cells were sorted. Isolated RNA was reverse transcribed in full, so expressed TCRB transcripts were sequenced. Profiling relied on immunoSEQ multiplex PCR, and the TCRdb table lists in-frame clones only, not all of them. Here the sample spans 310,000 or so clones, about a tenth being singletons. The CDR3 totals 13 residues. Per germline, CDR1 SGHNT and CDR2 YYREEE (reference sequence). Trimming pared 2 bases from V and 6 bases from J, leaving 8 bases between. Many counts were recorded for this clone. Antigen: not known.

This rearrangement joins TRBV5-4 to TRBJ2-2; D unresolved. The clonotype was recovered from a man under 40 with type 1 diabetes. The specimen sequenced was central memory CD4+ T cells from blood. The DNA for the CDR3 is TGTGCCAGCAGCTTTAAGTCGTCCGGGGAGCTGTTTTTT. Its translation: CASSFKSSGELFF.